This is a list of T cell receptor beta chains from one sample in a study of blood T cell repertoires in COVID-19. The table came from immunoSEQ multiplex PCR; TCRdb's copy has only in-frame clones and leaves some out. The data contain 150,000 to 250,000 clones, 65% to 90% of them singletons. Sequenced input: PBMCs or T cells enriched from blood (not recorded which). The receptor source for this set is a man aged 40-55 years who had recovered from COVID-19. Each CDR3 is given with its conserved first and last residue. A D gene is named only where the DNA matches it firmly. Clone size is given for some rows only: seen once, a few or many times, or a class if the clone is expanded.

length | size | D | J | V | CDR3 | DNA
15 | - | TRBD1 | TRBJ2-1 | TRBV19 | CASSMTGTLVNEQFF | TGTGCCAGTAGTATGACAGGGACCTTGGTTAATGAGCAGTTCTTC
12 | - | TRBD2 | TRBJ2-2 | TRBV2 | CASTSGIGELFF | TGTGCCAGCACTAGCGGGATCGGGGAGCTGTTTTTT
14 | - | TRBD1 | TRBJ2-7 | TRBV10-3 | CATTPGQNSYEQYF | TGTGCCACTACGCCGGGACAGAACTCCTACGAGCAGTACTTC
13 | many | - | TRBJ1-1 | TRBV7-9 | CASSYRDGTEAFF | TGTGCCAGCAGTTACAGGGATGGGACTGAAGCTTTCTTT
16 | few | TRBD1 | TRBJ2-1 | TRBV19 | CASSMGQGAAWDEQFF | TGTGCCAGTAGTATGGGACAGGGGGCCGCGTGGGATGAGCAGTTCTTC
16 | - | TRBD2 | TRBJ2-3 | TRBV9 | CASSVGAGGGTDTQYF | TGTGCCAGCAGCGTAGGAGCGGGAGGGGGCACAGATACGCAGTATTTT
18 | - | - | TRBJ2-2 | TRBV5-1 | CASSPVLVAGMNTGELFF | TGCGCCAGCAGCCCAGTGCTTGTGGCGGGGATGAACACCGGGGAGCTGTTTTTT
16 | - | TRBD2 | TRBJ2-5 | TRBV19 | CASSPLASGSGETQYF | TGTGCCAGTTCCCCCCTGGCTAGCGGGAGTGGAGAGACCCAGTACTTC
19 | - | TRBD2 | TRBJ2-3 | TRBV19 | CASSSFLRLAGGSTDTQYF | TGTGCCAGTAGTAGCTTCCTCAGACTAGCGGGAGGAAGCACAGATACGCAGTATTTT
15 | - | - | TRBJ2-1 | TRBV7-2 | CASSFGPGQYNEQFF | TGTGCCAGCAGCTTTGGGCCAGGGCAATACAATGAGCAGTTCTTC
16 | - | - | TRBJ1-2 | TRBV14 | CASSQAHGEGNYGYTF | TGTGCCAGCAGCCAAGCCCATGGGGAGGGGAACTATGGCTACACCTTC
14 | once | - | TRBJ1-1 | TRBV2 | CASTRGGWNTEAFF | TGTGCCAGCACAAGGGGGGGGTGGAACACTGAAGCTTTCTTT
12 | - | - | TRBJ1-1 | TRBV6-4 | CASSGLGQGAFF | TGTGCCAGCAGTGGATTGGGGCAGGGGGCTTTCTTT
15 | few | - | TRBJ1-3 | TRBV4-3 | CASSRGEGTGNTIYF | TGCGCCAGCAGCCGGGGGGAAGGGACTGGAAACACCATATATTTT
17 | - | TRBD2 | TRBJ2-5 | TRBV14 | CASSQDDPSGTKRTQYF | TGTGCCAGCAGCCAAGATGATCCCAGCGGGACCAAAAGAACCCAGTACTTC